The rows below give T cell receptor beta chains drawn from one sample of a study of control samples from healthy donors and cancer patients. The assay was immunoSEQ multiplex PCR, and TCRdb's table has in-frame clones only and misses some. The table lists about 160,000 clones, about 90% of them singletons, with more than 10% in the top ten. The sequenced sample was blood. Receptors were obtained from a man aged 30 to 39 in good health. The CDR3 runs from the conserved cysteine through the conserved F or W.

>TRBV6-5|TRBJ1-2
CASSHGQHNYGYTF
>TRBV28|TRBJ2-3
CASSLGAKSAPFHDTQYF
>TRBV6-4|TRBJ1-2
CASSPSTANYGYTF
>TRBV7-6|TRBJ1-5
CASSSTDQPQHF
>TRBV15|TRBJ2-7
CATSPPGLRRDEQYF
>TRBV7-3|TRBJ2-2
CASSWTPDFTGELFF
>TRBV18|TRBJ2-3
CASSRNGPRFGTDTQYF
>TRBV4-1|TRBJ1-3
CASSQIGGGNTIYF
>TRBV15|TRBJ2-2
CATSRDQDRTGELFF
>TRBV11-1|TRBJ2-7
CASSLSGGITYEQYF
>TRBV28|TRBJ1-1
CASASTGVESTEAFF
>TRBV6-2/TRBV6-3|TRBJ2-2
CASSRGQGQNTGELFF
>TRBV24-1|TRBJ2-7
CATSKSGNYEQYF
>TRBV5-1|TRBJ1-1
CASSSAGQANTEAFF
>TRBV30|TRBJ1-1
CAWIGVGAAFF
>TRBV9|TRBJ2-1
CASSVGTTRLAGGNEQFF